This T cell receptor (beta chain) appears in the sequencing data of a study of vaccination and CD4 T cells after COVID-19 (dated by TCRdb to about 2022). About the full investigation: Convalescent patients had a positive SARS-CoV-2 result on nasal swab PCR, and of these patients, nine had mild disease and one had severe disease. Post-COVID blood samples from convalescent patients were collected a median of about 110 days after diagnosis, with a range of 35 to 161 days. In over 8 COVID-19 convalescent patients and several infection-naive healthy vaccine recipients, the spike-specific CD4+ TCR repertoire before mRNA vaccination was compared with the repertoire after mRNA vaccination. Culture stimuli were overlapping spike peptide pools from SARS-CoV-2 and from the common cold coronaviruses HCoV-NL63, HCoV-OC43 and HCoV-229E. Each participant got two doses of either the Pfizer-BioNTech BNT162b2 vaccine (n=8) or the Moderna mRNA-1273 vaccine (n=2). Control cultures used a CEFX viral epitope pool as positive control, an HIV-1 Nef peptide pool as negative control, or no peptide. The convalescent cohort included six males and four females, with two Hispanic individuals, seven Caucasians, two Asians and one multiracial person. The time from the second vaccine dose to post-vaccine blood sampling had a median of roughly 70 days and ranged from roughly 13 to 241 days. The study at large found these results: Relatively few convalescent patients were included in the study, and early timepoints after natural infection were not analyzed. Among the post-vaccine SARS-CoV-2-reactive clones in convalescent patients, a median around 86% showed up only after vaccination, which suggests vaccine-specific priming. Nearly all vaccine-specific clones in convalescent patients (304 of 307) were mono-reactive for SARS-CoV-2 spike rather than cross-reactive with common cold coronaviruses. An increase in the median number of SARS-CoV-2-reactive clonotypes from around 20 after infection to roughly 39 after vaccination was observed, but the change was not found to be significant.

What the treatment or condition label conveys for this sample: roughly 11-day PBMC culture with coronavirus spike peptide pools or control peptides (ViraFEST assay). The ViraFEST assay was used in the study, in which antigen-specific T cells were expanded with peptide pools and expanded clonotypes were subsequently identified by TCR sequencing. The convalescent patients' positive SARS-CoV-2 PCR tests were from March to December 2020, which was before the Alpha, Beta and Delta variants emerged in the United States. Each well held 2 million or so PBMCs cultured in IMDM containing approximately 5.3% human AB serum and roughly 9.7 IU/ml IL-2, with 9 to 10 ug/ml peptide pools added. On days 3 and 7, half of the culture medium was replaced with fresh IL-2-containing medium. CD4+ T cells were isolated after approximately ten days of culture through negative selection using the EasySep CD4+ T cell isolation kit. PBMCs were separated from whole blood using Ficoll-Paque Plus gradient centrifugation and then either used fresh or cryopreserved at -140C. Triplicate wells were generally used for each culture condition.

Points on this clonotype: The antigen it recognizes is unknown. No much larger clone is present one base from it, and per-base qualities are unavailable.

The protocol used for the library was PCR. DNA from cultured CD4+ T cells underwent TCR sequencing with the Oncomine TCR Beta short-read assay at the Johns Hopkins FTIC core. The QIAamp micro DNA kit was used to extract genomic DNA from the cultured CD4+ T cells. Oncomine TCR Beta libraries from cultured CD4+ T cells were pooled with unique dual indexes and sequenced on an Illumina iSeq 100. On the authors' methods: Non-productive sequences were removed, and CDR3s that did not start with C, did not end with F or W, or were shorter than 7 amino acids were discarded. The MANAFEST web application was used to identify antigen-specific clonotypes by comparing peptide-stimulated wells against reference wells and other culture wells. An FDR below 0.05, an odds ratio above 5, and a productive frequency above 0.1% in at least two of three replicate wells were required for clones to be considered positive. Clonotypes that were significantly expanded in both SARS-CoV-2 spike wells and at least one common cold coronavirus spike condition were defined as cross-reactive. CDR3 homology was assessed with Levenshtein distances (stringdist) and unrooted phylogenetic trees (ape) in R version 3.6.1. TCRdb reanalyzed the raw reads on its own, using fastp at Q25 for trimming and MiXCR for clone calling, and kept in-frame beta chains. Each CDR3 protein gets just one entry, which takes the most common genes and DNA from the rows behind it. The V and J calls and clone size are TCRdb's, not the authors'. In this sample the table shows just under 20,000 distinct CDR3 sequences, roughly 41% of which occur a single time. The top ten clonotypes cover around 8.1% of the sample.

V trim: 6 bases; J trim: 6 bases; unmatched bases: 5. The CDR3 runs 13 residues from the cysteine to the phenylalanine. Of the read, only the CDR3 DNA is kept; its 39 bases are in frame from base 1. Via the germline V gene, CDR1 is MNHNS and CDR2 SASEGT. The receptor was isolated from a human donor who had recovered from COVID-19. The V and J segments used are TRBV6-1 and TRBJ2-4; 7 central nucleotides agree with TRBD1. This sample comprised CD4+ T cells from blood, cultured in vitro, obtained after SARS-CoV-2 vaccination. The CDR3 reads CASRPGQANIQYF. The DNA sequence is TGTGCCAGCAGGCCCGGACAGGCAAACATTCAGTACTTC.